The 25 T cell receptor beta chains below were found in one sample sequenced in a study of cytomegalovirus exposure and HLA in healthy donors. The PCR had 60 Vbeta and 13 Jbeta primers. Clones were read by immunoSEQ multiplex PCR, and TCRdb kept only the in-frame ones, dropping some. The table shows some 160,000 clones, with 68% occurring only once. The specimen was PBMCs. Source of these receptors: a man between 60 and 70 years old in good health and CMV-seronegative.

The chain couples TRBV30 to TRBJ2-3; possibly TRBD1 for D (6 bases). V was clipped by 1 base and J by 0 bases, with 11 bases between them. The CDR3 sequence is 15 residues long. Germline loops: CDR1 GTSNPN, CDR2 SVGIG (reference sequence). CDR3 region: CAWSAGQKSTDTQYF. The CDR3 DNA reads TGTGCCTGGAGTGCCGGACAGAAGAGCACAGATACGCAGTATTTT.

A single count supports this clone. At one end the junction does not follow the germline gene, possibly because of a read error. The CDR3: CASGFLAGGIETQYF. The CDR3 coding sequence is TGCGCCAGCGGCTTCCTAGCGGGAGGTATCGAGACCCAGTACTTC. The gene calls are TRBV5-1 and TRBJ2-5; 11 bases align to TRBD2. CDR3 size: 15 residues. CDR1 and CDR2 from the germline V gene are SGHRS and YFSETQ.

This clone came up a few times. The CDR3 region has the DNA TGTGCCAGCAGCTTAGCGGGGACTAGCTCCTACGAGCAGTACTTC. Translated, it gives CASSLAGTSSYEQYF. The chain links TRBV7-8 to TRBJ2-7; 8 bases are a match to TRBD2. The V segment lost 0 bases and the J segment 0 bases; nucleotides outside the gene matches: 1. Germline-derived CDR1 and CDR2 are SGHVS and FQNEAQ. The CDR3 contains 15 residues.

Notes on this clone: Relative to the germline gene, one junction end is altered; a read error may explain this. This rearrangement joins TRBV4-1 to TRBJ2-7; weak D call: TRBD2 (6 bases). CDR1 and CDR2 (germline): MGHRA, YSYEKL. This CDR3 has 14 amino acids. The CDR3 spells CASSQEGGIYERYF. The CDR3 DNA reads TGCGCCAGCAGCCAAGAGGGGGGAATATACGAGCGGTACTTC.

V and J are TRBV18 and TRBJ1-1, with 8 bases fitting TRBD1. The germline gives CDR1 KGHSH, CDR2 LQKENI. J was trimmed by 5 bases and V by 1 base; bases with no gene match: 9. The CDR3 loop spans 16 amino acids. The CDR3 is CASSPLQGQGGTEAFF. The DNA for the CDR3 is TGTGCCAGCTCACCACTCCAAGGACAGGGAGGGACTGAAGCTTTCTTT.

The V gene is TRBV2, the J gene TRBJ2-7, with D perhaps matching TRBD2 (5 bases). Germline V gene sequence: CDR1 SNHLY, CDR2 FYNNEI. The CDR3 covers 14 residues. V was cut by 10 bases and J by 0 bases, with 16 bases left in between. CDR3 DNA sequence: TGTGCCACCCCCCTAGGAGGCAGCTCCTACGAGCAGTACTTC. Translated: CATPLGGSSYEQYF.

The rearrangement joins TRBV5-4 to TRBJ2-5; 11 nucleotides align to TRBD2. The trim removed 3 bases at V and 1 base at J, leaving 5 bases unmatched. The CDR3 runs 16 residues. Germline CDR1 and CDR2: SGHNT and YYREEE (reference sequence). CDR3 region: CASSWGTSGGQETQYF. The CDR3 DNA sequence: TGTGCCAGCAGCTGGGGGACTAGCGGTGGCCAAGAGACCCAGTACTTC.

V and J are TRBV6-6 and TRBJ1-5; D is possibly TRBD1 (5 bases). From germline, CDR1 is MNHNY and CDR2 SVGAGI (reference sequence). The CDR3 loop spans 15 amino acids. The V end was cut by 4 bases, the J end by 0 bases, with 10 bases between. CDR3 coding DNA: TGTGCCAGCAGTTTAGACAGAGATAGCAATCAGCCCCAGCATTTT. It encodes CASSLDRDSNQPQHF.

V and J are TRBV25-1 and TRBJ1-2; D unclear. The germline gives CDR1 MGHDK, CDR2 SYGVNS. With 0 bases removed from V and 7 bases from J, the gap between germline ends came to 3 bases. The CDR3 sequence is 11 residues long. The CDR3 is CASSEYGGYTF. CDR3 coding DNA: TGTGCCAGCAGTGAATACGGTGGCTACACCTTC.

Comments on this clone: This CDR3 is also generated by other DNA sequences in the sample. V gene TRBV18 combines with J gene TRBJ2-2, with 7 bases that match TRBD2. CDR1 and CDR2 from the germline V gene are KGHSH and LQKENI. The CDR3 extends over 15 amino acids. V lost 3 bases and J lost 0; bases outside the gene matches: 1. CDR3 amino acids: CASSPRGANTGELFF. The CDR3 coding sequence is TGTGCCAGCTCACCCCGGGGGGCGAACACCGGGGAGCTGTTTTTT.

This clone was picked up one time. The CDR3 sequence: CASSLGGGANTEAFF. CDR3 nucleotides: TGTGCCAGCAGCTTAGGTGGGGGGGCGAACACTGAAGCTTTCTTT. The J gene is TRBJ1-1, the V gene TRBV7-2, with D perhaps TRBD1 (6 bases). Germline V gene data show CDR1 as SGHTA and CDR2 as FQGNSA. The CDR3 covers 15 residues. The V end was cut by 1 base, the J end by 1 base, with 10 bases between.

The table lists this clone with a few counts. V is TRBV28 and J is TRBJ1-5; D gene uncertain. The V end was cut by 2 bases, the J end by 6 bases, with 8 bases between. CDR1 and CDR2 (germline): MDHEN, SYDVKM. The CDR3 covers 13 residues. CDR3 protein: CASSLPQFQPQHF. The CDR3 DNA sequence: TGTGCCAGCAGTTTACCCCAGTTTCAGCCCCAGCATTTT.

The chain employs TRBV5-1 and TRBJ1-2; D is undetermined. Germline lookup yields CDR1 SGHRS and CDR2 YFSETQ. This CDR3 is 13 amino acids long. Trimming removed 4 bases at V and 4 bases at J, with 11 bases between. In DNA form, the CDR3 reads TGCGCCAGCAGCCTACAGCTTTCCTATGGCTACACCTTC. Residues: CASSLQLSYGYTF.

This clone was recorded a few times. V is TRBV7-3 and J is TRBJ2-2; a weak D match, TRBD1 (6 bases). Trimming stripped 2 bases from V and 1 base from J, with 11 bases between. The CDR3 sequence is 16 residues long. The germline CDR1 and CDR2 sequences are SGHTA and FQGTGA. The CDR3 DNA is TGTGCCAGCAGCTTAGGGCCCAGGGGGAACACCGGGGAGCTGTTTTTT. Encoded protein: CASSLGPRGNTGELFF.

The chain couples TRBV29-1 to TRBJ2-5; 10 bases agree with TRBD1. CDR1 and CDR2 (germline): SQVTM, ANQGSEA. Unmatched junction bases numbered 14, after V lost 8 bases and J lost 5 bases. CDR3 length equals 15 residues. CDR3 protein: CSSCPGTGAGETQYF. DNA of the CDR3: TGCAGCTCATGTCCCGGGACAGGGGCGGGTGAGACCCAGTACTTC.

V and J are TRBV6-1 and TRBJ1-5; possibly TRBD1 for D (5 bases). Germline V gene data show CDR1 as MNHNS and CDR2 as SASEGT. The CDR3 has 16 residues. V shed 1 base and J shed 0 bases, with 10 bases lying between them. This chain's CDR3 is CASSEGLDNSNQPQHF. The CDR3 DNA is TGTGCCAGCAGTGAAGGGCTGGACAATAGCAATCAGCCCCAGCATTTT.

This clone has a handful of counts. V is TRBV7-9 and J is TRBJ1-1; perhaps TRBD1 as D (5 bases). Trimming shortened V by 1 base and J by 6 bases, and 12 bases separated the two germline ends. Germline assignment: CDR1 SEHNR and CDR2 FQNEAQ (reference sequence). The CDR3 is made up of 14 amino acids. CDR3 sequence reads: CASSLVTGPPEAFF. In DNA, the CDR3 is TGTGCCAGCAGCTTAGTTACAGGCCCGCCTGAAGCTTTCTTT. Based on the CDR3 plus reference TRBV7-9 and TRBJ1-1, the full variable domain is DTGVSQNPRHKITKRGQNVTFRCDPISEHNRLYWYRQTLGQGPEFLTYFQNEAQLEKSRLLSDRFSAERPKGSFSTLEIQRTEQGDSAMYLCASSLVTGPPEAFFGQGTRLTVV.

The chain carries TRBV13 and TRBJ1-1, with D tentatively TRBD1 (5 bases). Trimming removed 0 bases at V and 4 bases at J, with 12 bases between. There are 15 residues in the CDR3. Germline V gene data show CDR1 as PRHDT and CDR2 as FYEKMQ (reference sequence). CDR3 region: CASSLGTSGGTEAFF. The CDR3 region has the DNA TGTGCCAGCAGCTTAGGGACGTCGGGGGGCACTGAAGCTTTCTTT. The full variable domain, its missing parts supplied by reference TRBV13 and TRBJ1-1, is AAGVIQSPRHLIKEKRETATLKCYPIPRHDTVYWYQQGPGQDPQFLISFYEKMQSDKGSIPDRFSAQQFSDYHSELNMSSLELGDSALYFCASSLGTSGGTEAFFGQGTRLTVV.

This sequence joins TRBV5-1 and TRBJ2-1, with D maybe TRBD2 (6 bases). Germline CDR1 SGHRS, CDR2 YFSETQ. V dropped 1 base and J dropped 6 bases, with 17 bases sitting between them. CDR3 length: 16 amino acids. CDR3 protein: CASSLSPPGAGNEQFF. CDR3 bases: TGCGCCAGCAGCTTGTCCCCTCCGGGAGCGGGCAATGAGCAGTTCTTC.

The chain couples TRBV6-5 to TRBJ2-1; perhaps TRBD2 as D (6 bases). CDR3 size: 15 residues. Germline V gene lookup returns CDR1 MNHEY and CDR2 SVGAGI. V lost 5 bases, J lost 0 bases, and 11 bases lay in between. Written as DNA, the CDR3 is TGTGCCAGCAGTCCCCGGGACTCCTCCTACAATGAGCAGTTCTTC. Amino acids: CASSPRDSSYNEQFF.

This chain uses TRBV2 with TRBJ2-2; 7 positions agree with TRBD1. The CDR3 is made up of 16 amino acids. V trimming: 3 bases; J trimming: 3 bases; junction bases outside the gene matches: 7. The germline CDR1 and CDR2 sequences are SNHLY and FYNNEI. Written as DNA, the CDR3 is TGTGCCAGCAGTGAGGACAGGCTAGGGTACACCGGGGAGCTGTTTTTT. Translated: CASSEDRLGYTGELFF. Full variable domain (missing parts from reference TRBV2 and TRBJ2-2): EPEVTQTPSHQVTQMGQEVILRCVPISNHLYFYWYRQILGQKVEFLVSFYNNEISEKSEIFDDQFSVERPDGSNFTLKIRSTKLEDSAMYFCASSEDRLGYTGELFFGEGSRLTVL.

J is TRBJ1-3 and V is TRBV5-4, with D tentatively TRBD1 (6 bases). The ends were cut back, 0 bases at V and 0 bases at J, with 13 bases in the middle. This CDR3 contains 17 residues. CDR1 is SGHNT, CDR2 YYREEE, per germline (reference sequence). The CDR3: CASSLEPGALSGNTIYF. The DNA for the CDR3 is TGTGCCAGCAGCTTGGAGCCAGGGGCACTCTCTGGAAACACCATATATTTT.

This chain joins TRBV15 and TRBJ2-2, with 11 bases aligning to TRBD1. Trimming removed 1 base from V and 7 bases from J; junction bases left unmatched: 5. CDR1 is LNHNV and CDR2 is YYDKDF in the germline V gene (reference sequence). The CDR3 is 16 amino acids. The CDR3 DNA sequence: TGTGCCACCAGCAGAGCGGACAGGGGGCTTAGCGGGGAGCTGTTTTTT. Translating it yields CATSRADRGLSGELFF.

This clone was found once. In DNA, the CDR3 is TGTGCCAGCAGTTTAACCAGGCCAGGTGCGGGAAAACTGTTTTTT. This sequence encodes CASSLTRPGAGKLFF. This rearrangement joins TRBV28 to TRBJ1-4, with D unclear. Trimming pared 2 bases from V and 10 bases from J, leaving 17 bases between. CDR1 and CDR2 (germline): MDHEN, SYDVKM. The CDR3 has 15 residues. The full variable domain, in which reference TRBV28 and TRBJ1-4 provide the parts outside the CDR3, is DVKVTQSSRYLVKRTGEKVFLECVQDMDHENMFWYRQDPGLGLRLIYFSYDVKMKEKGDIPEGYSVSREKKERFSLILESASTNQTSMYLCASSLTRPGAGKLFFGSGTQLSVL.

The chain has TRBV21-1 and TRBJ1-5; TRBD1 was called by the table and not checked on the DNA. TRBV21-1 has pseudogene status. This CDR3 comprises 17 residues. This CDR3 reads CASSNNWTGVSNQPQHF. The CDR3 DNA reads TGTGCCAGCAGCAACAACTGGACAGGGGTGAGCAATCAGCCCCAGCATTTT.